This T cell receptor (beta chain) is from a study of human T cells and chemical hapten exposure. Study results and caveats: Every donor had alopecia, and their immune response may therefore differ from healthy people's. DPC sensitization did not alter TCRs above 1 in 1000 frequency.

Described time point: patch test 2, 6 weeks after DPC sensitization. Stated treatment: therapeutic diphenylcyclopropenone sensitization with weekly scalp DPC. CDR3 length equals 13 residues. J lost 7 bases, V lost 7 bases, and 9 bases had no gene match. Germline V gene data show CDR1 as SQVTM and CDR2 as ANQGSEA. In regard to this clonotype: Its antigen is unidentified.

Per the study methods: From 23,224 to 690,600 TCRs were found per sample, with a median of approximately 96,000. TCRdb reanalysed the RACE reads using MiXCR and keeps one entry per CDR3 protein. The V and J calls here are based on TCRdb, not the publication. Of 110,000 to 150,000 distinct CDR3 sequences listed, approximately 12% are singletons. The receptor's source is a woman aged 45-60 years with alopecia areata. Some clones in this sample may be carry-over from other donors' samples. J is TRBJ2-3 and V is TRBV29-1; 9 bases align to TRBD1. This specimen was whole blood, taken in connection with sensitization to the hapten diphenylcyclopropenone (DPC). The CDR3 bases are TGCAGCGGAGAGGACAGGGGTGGAAATACGCAGTATTTT. It translates to CSGEDRGGNTQYF.